These 6 T cell receptor beta chains were sequenced from one sample in a study of blood T cell repertoires in COVID-19. TCRdb keeps only in-frame clones here, not all; method: immunoSEQ multiplex PCR. The sample has more than 250,000 clones, around 91% seen once. Sequencing input: PBMCs or T cells enriched from blood (not recorded which). These TCRs come from a woman aged 18-29 years with acute COVID-19.

V usage is TRBV5-1 and J usage is TRBJ2-7; TRBD2 aligns across 9 bases. The CDR3 has 15 residues. After removal of 5 bases from V and 1 base from J, the junction contained 7 bases not matched to a gene. CDR1 and CDR2 from the germline V gene are SGHRS and YFSETQ. The CDR3 loop reads CASRPTSGPSYEQYF. Written as DNA, the CDR3 is TGCGCCAGCAGGCCGACTAGCGGACCTTCCTACGAGCAGTACTTC. Variable domain in full (rest from reference TRBV5-1 and TRBJ2-7): KAGVTQTPRYLIKTRGQQVTLSCSPISGHRSVSWYQQTPGQGLQFLFEYFSETQRNKGNFPGRFSGRQFSNSRSEMNVSTLELGDSALYLCASRPTSGPSYEQYFGPGTRLTVT.

This chain links TRBV21-1 with TRBJ1-6; the table names TRBD1, a call not compared with the DNA. TRBV21-1 is an annotated pseudogene. The CDR3 length is 18 residues. The DNA for the CDR3 is TGTGCCAGCAGCAAAGGGTTTAGGAACAGGGTCGACAATTCACCCCTCCACTTT. Translation: CASSKGFRNRVDNSPLHF.

This chain links TRBV2 with TRBJ2-7; 9 positions agree with TRBD1. J was trimmed by 5 bases and V by 5 bases; bases with no gene match: 10. The germline V gene encodes CDR1 SNHLY and CDR2 FYNNEI. The CDR3 has 15 amino acids. CDR3 amino acids: CASSPLGTGRDEQYF. The CDR3 DNA reads as TGTGCCAGCAGTCCATTAGGGACAGGGCGGGACGAGCAGTACTTC.

The chain is built from TRBV30 and TRBJ2-7; 7 nucleotides align to TRBD2. Germline values: CDR1 GTSNPN, CDR2 SVGIG (reference sequence). CDR3 length equals 16 residues. The J segment lost 0 bases and the V segment lost 1 base, leaving 9 bases of the junction unmatched. CDR3 amino acids: CAWSGPSGDSSYEQYF. In DNA form, the CDR3 reads TGTGCCTGGAGTGGGCCTAGCGGAGATAGCTCCTACGAGCAGTACTTC.

V usage is TRBV7-9 and J usage is TRBJ1-2; 8 nucleotides align to TRBD1. The CDR3 has 14 amino acids. Germline values: CDR1 SEHNR, CDR2 FQNEAQ (reference sequence). With V trimmed by 6 bases and J by 3 bases, 6 bases remained unmatched. The CDR3 DNA reads as TGTGCCAGCAGTCCGACAGGGGCCTACTATGGCTACACCTTC. Protein product: CASSPTGAYYGYTF.

This chain links TRBV3-1 (or the pseudogene TRBV3-2) with TRBJ2-1, with 14 bases that match TRBD2. CDR3 length: 19 amino acids. The germline V gene has CDR1 LGHDT and CDR2 YNNKEL (reference sequence). After removal of 2 bases from V and 0 bases from J, the junction contained 6 bases not matched to a gene. CDR3 loop: CASSQRLAGGPSSYNEQFF. CDR3 nucleotide sequence: TGTGCCAGCAGCCAACGACTAGCGGGAGGGCCGAGCTCCTACAATGAGCAGTTCTTC.